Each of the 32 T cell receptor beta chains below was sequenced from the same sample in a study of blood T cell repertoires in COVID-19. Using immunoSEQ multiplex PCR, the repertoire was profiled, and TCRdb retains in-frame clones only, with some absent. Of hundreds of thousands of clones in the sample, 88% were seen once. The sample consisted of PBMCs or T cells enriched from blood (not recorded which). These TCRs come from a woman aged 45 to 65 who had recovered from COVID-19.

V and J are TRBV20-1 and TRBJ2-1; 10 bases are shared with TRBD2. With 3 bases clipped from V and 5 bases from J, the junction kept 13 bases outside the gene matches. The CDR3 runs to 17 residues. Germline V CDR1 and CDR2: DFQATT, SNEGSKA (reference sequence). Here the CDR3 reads CSASLPSGSQTDNEQFF. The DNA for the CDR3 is TGCAGTGCTAGTCTCCCTAGCGGGAGCCAAACAGACAATGAGCAGTTCTTC.

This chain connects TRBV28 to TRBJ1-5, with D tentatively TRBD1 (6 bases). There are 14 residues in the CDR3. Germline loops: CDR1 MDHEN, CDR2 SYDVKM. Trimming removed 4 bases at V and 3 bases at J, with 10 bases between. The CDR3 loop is CASSWDNTNQPQHF. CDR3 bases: TGTGCCAGCAGTTGGGACAACACCAATCAGCCCCAGCATTTT.

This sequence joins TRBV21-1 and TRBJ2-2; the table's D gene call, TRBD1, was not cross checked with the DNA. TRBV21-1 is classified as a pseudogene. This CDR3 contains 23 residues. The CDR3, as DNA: TGTGCCAGCAGCAACGCCAACTCCCCCCCGGGCAGGGGGCATATATTGAACACCGGGGAGCTGTTTTTT. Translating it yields CASSNANSPPGRGHILNTGELFF.

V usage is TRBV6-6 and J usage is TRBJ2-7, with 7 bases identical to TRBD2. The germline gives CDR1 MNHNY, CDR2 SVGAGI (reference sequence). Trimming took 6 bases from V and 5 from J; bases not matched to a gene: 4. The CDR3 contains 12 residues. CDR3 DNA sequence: TGTGCCAGCAGAGAGGGAGGGAACGAGCAGTACTTC. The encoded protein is CASREGGNEQYF.

The DNA for the CDR3 is TGCGCCAGCAGCTTGGGAGTAGCGCGCACAGATACGCAGTATTTT. Translating gives CASSLGVARTDTQYF. This rearrangement joins TRBV5-1 to TRBJ2-3, with D maybe TRBD2 (5 bases). V shed 0 bases and J shed 1 base, with 9 bases lying between them. From germline, CDR1 is SGHRS and CDR2 YFSETQ. The CDR3 covers 15 residues.

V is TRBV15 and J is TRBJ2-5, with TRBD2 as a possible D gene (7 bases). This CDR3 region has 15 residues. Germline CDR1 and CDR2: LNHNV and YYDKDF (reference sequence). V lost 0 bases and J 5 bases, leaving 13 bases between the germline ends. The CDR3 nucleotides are TGTGCCACCAGCAGAGATCCCGGGGGGCCTGAGACCCAGTACTTC. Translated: CATSRDPGGPETQYF.

The CDR3 DNA follows: TGTGCCACCCCCGAGGGCCAGGCCACTAGCTCCTACGAGCAGTACTTC. Translating gives CATPEGQATSSYEQYF. J is TRBJ2-7 and V is TRBV24-1; D is perhaps TRBD2 (5 bases). CDR3 length: 16 amino acids. Germline assignment: CDR1 KGHDR and CDR2 SFDVKD. The ends were cut back, 9 bases at V and 0 bases at J, with 20 bases in the middle.

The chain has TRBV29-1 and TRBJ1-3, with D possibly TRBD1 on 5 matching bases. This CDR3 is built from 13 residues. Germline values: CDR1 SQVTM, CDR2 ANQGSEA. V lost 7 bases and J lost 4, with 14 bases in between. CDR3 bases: TGCAGCGGCCGGGGGGTTTCGGGAAACACCATATATTTT. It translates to CSGRGVSGNTIYF.

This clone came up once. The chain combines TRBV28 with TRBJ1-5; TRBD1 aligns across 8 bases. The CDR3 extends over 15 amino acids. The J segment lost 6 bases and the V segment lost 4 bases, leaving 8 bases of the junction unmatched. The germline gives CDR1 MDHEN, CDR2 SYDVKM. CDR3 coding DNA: TGTGCCAGCAGTTCCGGACAGGGAGGTTTTCAGCCCCAGCATTTT. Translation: CASSSGQGGFQPQHF. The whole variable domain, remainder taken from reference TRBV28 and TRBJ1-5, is DVKVTQSSRYLVKRTGEKVFLECVQDMDHENMFWYRQDPGLGLRLIYFSYDVKMKEKGDIPEGYSVSREKKERFSLILESASTNQTSMYLCASSSGQGGFQPQHFGDGTRLSIL.

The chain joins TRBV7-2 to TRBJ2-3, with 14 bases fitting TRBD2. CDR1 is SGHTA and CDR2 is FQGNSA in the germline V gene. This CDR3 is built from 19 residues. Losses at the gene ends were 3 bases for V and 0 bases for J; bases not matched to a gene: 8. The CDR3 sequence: CASSFRTSGRRDSTDTQYF. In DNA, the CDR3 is TGTGCCAGCAGCTTCCGGACTAGCGGGAGGAGGGATAGCACAGATACGCAGTATTTT.

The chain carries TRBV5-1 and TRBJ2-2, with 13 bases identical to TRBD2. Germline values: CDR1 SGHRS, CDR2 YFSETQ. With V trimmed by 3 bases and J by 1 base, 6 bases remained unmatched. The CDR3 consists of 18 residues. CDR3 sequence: CASSSGLAGARNTGELFF. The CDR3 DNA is TGCGCCAGCAGCTCCGGACTAGCGGGAGCTAGGAACACCGGGGAGCTGTTTTTT. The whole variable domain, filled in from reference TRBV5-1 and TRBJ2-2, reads KAGVTQTPRYLIKTRGQQVTLSCSPISGHRSVSWYQQTPGQGLQFLFEYFSETQRNKGNFPGRFSGRQFSNSRSEMNVSTLELGDSALYLCASSSGLAGARNTGELFFGEGSRLTVL.

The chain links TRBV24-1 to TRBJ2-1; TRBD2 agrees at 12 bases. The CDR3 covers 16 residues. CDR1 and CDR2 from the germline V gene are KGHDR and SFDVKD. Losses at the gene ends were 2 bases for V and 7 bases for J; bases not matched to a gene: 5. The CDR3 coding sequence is TGTGCCACCAGTGATTCCGGACTAGCGGGAATGAATGAGCAGTTCTTC. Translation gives CATSDSGLAGMNEQFF.

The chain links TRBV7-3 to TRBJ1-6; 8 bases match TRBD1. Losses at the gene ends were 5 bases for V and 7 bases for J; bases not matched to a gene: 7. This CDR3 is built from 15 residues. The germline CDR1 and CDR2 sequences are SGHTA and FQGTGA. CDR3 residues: CASSLARGPNSPLHF. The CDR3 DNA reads TGTGCCAGCAGCCTAGCCAGGGGGCCCAATTCACCCCTCCACTTT.

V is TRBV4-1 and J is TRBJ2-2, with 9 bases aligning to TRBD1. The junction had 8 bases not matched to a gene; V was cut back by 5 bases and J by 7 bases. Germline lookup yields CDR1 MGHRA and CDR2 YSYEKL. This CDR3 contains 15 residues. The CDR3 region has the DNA TGCGCCAGCAGCAAGCCGGGACAGGGAATCGGGGAGCTGTTTTTT. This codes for CASSKPGQGIGELFF.

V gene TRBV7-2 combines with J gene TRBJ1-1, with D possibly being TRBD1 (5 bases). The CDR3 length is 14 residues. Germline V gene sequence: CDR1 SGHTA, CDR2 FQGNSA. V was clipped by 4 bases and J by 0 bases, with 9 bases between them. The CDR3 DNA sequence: TGTGCCAGCAGCTCAGGGTTTATGAACACTGAAGCTTTCTTT. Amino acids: CASSSGFMNTEAFF. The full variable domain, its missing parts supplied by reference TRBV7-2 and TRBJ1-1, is GAGVSQSPSNKVTEKGKDVELRCDPISGHTALYWYRQSLGQGLEFLIYFQGNSAPDKSGLPSDRFSAERTGGSVSTLTIQRTQQEDSAVYLCASSSGFMNTEAFFGQGTRLTVV.

The DNA for the CDR3 is TGTGCCAGCAGGGGACAGGGACAGGATTATGGCTACACCTTC. Its protein product is CASRGQGQDYGYTF. The chain joins TRBV28 to TRBJ1-2; 9 bases are shared with TRBD1. Germline V CDR1 and CDR2: MDHEN, SYDVKM. V dropped 6 bases and J dropped 5; count of bases not matched to a gene: 7. The CDR3 totals 14 residues.

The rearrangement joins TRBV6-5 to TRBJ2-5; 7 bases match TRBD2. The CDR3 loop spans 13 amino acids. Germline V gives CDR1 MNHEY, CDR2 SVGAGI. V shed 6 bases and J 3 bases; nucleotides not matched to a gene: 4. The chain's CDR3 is CASSGLGKETQYF. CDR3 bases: TGTGCCAGCAGCGGACTAGGAAAAGAGACCCAGTACTTC.

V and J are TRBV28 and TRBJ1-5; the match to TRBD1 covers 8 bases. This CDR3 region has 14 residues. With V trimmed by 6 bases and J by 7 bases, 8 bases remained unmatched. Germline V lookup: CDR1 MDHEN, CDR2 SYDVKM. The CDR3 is CASRSRGPEQPQHF. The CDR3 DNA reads TGTGCCAGCAGGTCCAGGGGGCCAGAACAGCCCCAGCATTTT.

Written as DNA, the CDR3 is TGTGCCAGCAGTCCGGGACTTGTGCAAGAGACCCAGTACTTC. Translating gives CASSPGLVQETQYF. This chain connects TRBV2 to TRBJ2-5; D possibly corresponds to TRBD2 (6 bases). Germline loops: CDR1 SNHLY, CDR2 FYNNEI. This CDR3 is 14 amino acids long. V lost 5 bases to trimming and J lost 2 bases, with 12 bases between them.

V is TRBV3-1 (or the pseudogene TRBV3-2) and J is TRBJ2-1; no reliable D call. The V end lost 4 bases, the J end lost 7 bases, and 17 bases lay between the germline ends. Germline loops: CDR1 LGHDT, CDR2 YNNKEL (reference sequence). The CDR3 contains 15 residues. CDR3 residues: CASSPILGSSNEQFF. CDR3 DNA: TGTGCCAGCAGCCCCATCCTAGGCTCGTCAAATGAGCAGTTCTTC.

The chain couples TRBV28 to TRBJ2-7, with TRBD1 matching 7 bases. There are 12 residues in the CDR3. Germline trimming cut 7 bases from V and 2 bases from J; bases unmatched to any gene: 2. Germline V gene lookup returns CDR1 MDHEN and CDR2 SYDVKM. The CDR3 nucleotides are TGTGCCAGCACGGGACAGCCCTACGAGCAGTACTTC. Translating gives CASTGQPYEQYF.

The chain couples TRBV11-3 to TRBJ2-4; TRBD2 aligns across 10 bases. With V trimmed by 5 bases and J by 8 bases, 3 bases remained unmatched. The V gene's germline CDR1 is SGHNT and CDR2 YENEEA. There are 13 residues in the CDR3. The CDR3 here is CASSALAGDIQYF. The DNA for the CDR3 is TGTGCCAGCAGCGCCCTAGCGGGAGACATTCAGTACTTC.

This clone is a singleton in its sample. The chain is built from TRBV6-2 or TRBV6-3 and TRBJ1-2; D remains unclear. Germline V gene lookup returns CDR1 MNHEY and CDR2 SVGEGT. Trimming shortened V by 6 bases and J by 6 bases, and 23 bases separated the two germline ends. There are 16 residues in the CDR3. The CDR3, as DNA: TGTGCCAGCAGCTTTTCTGGAGGCGTCCGTTCGGATGGCTACACCTTC. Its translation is CASSFSGGVRSDGYTF.

The CDR3 sequence is CASSKRWEMSSGYTF. For the CDR3, the DNA is TGTGCCAGCAGCAAAAGATGGGAGATGAGTTCTGGCTACACCTTC. The chain links TRBV21-1 to TRBJ1-2. TRBV21-1 is recorded as a pseudogene. The CDR3 totals 15 residues.

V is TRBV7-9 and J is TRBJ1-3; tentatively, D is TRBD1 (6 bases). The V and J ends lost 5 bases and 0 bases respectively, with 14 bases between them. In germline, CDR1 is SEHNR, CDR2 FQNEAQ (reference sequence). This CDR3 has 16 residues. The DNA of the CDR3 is TGTGCCAGCAGCCTCAGACAGGTGGACTCTGGAAACACCATATATTTT. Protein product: CASSLRQVDSGNTIYF.

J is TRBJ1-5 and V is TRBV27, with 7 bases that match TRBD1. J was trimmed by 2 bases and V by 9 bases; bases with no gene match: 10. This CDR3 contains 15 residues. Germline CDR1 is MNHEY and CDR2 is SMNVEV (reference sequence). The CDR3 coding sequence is TGTGCCAGTGGGCGGCAGGGGGATGGCAATCAGCCCCAGCATTTT. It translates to CASGRQGDGNQPQHF.

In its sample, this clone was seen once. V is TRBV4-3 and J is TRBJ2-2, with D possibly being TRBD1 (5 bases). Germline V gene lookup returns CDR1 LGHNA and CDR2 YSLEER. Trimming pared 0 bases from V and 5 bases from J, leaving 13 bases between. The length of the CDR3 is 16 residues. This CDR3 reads CASSQDLQGWTGELFF. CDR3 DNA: TGCGCCAGCAGCCAAGATTTGCAGGGTTGGACCGGGGAGCTGTTTTTT.

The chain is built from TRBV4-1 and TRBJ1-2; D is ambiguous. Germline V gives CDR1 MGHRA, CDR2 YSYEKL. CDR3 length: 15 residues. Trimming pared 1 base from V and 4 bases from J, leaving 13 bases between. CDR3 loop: CASSQAVGSPYGYTF. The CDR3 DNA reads TGCGCCAGCAGCCAAGCAGTGGGCAGCCCCTATGGCTACACCTTC.

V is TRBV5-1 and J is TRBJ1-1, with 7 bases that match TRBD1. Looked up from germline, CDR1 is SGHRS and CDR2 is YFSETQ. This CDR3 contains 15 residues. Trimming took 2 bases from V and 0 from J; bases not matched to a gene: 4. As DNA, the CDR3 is TGCGCCAGCAGCTTCCGCACAGGGGTGAACACTGAAGCTTTCTTT. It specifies CASSFRTGVNTEAFF.

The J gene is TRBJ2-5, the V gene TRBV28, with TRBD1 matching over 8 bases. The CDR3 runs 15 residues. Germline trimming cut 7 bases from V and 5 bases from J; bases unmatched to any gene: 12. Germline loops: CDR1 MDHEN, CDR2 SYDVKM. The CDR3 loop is CASNMDRVSAETQYF. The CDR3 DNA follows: TGTGCCAGCAATATGGACAGGGTTAGTGCGGAGACCCAGTACTTC.

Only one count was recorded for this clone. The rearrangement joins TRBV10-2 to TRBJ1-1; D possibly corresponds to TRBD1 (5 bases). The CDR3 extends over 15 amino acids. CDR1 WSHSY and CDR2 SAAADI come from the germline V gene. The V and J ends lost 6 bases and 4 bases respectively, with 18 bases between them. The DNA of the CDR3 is TGCGCCAGCAGAGAGCAGGGTGCGGTATCCACTGAAGCTTTCTTT. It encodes CASREQGAVSTEAFF.

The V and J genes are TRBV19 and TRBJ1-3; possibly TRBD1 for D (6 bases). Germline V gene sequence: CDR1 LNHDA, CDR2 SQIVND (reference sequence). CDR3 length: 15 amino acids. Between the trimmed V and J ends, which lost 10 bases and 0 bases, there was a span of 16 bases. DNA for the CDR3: TGTGCCACCCCCGGGACACCGAGCTCTGGAAACACCATATATTTT. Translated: CATPGTPSSGNTIYF.